This T cell receptor beta chain was captured by sequencing in a study of human T cells and chemical hapten exposure. TCRdb reprocessed the RACE reads via MiXCR and lists one record per CDR3 protein. The sample holds 120,000 or so distinct CDR3 sequences, around 15% seen once. The V gene end was trimmed by 6 bases and the J gene end by 0 bases; junction bases not matched to a gene: 2. The CDR3 sequence is 15 residues long. CDR1 is SNHLY and CDR2 is FYNNEI in the germline V gene. Noted time point: patch test 1, 2 weeks after DPC sensitization. Treatment denoted: therapeutic diphenylcyclopropenone sensitization with weekly scalp DPC. Alopecia patients, 18 to 70 years old and DPC-suitable, served as donors.

The V call is TRBV2, the J call TRBJ2-2; 9 nucleotides align to TRBD1. This receptor was identified in a man in his late teens or twenties with alopecia areata. Some clones in this sample may be carry-over from other donors' samples. The material sequenced was whole blood, taken in connection with sensitization to the hapten diphenylcyclopropenone (DPC). CDR3 sequence: CASRGQGTNTGELFF. In DNA, the CDR3 is TGTGCCAGCAGGGGACAGGGCACGAACACCGGGGAGCTGTTTTTT. The full variable domain, completed using reference TRBV2 and TRBJ2-2, is EPEVTQTPSHQVTQMGQEVILRCVPISNHLYFYWYRQILGQKVEFLVSFYNNEISEKSEIFDDQFSVERPDGSNFTLKIRSTKLEDSAMYFCASRGQGTNTGELFFGEGSRLTVL.